This T cell receptor (beta chain) emerged from a study of blood T cells in healthy people across ages. CDR1 and CDR2 (germline): MNHEY, SVGEGT. Trimming left V 5 bases short and J 8 bases short, with 15 bases between. The CDR3 runs to 13 residues. Primers used in a second PCR of roughly 6 to 12 cycles were a sample-barcoded 5' primer and a J-beta primer mix. TCRdb passed the 5' RACE reads through MiXCR, listing each CDR3 protein once. This table holds 2 million or so distinct CDR3 sequences, around 50% found once. Sequenced: blood. The sequence derives from a woman aged 40-49 years in good health. The gene calls are TRBV6-2 or TRBV6-3 and TRBJ1-1; D is uncertain. CDR3 sequence: CASSRFSVREAFF. The CDR3 bases are TGTGCCAGCAGTCGGTTTTCCGTTCGGGAAGCTTTCTTT.